This T cell receptor (beta chain) was identified during a study of a mutant IDH1 vaccine in newly diagnosed glioma. General study points: Pseudoprogression looked unconnected to shifts in top peripheral T cell clonotypes.

The time point was: week 11, during vaccination. The investigators gave 300 ug of mutant IDH1 20-mer peptide in each vaccine dose, together with topical imiquimod. By its share, this clone is medium-sized. The antigen remains unidentified. Only in-frame clones appear in the TCRdb table, and some are missing; sequencing was by immunoSEQ multiplex PCR. The sample holds tens of thousands of clones, around 77% seen once. This TCR was recovered from a woman aged 18-29 years with glioma. Sequencing was performed on PBMCs, taken from a glioma patient whose treatment included an IDH1 peptide vaccine.

CDR3: CASSSLSGGLYEWGTQYF. In DNA form, the CDR3 reads TGTGCCAGCAGCTCCCTCAGTGGGGGGTTATATGAATGGGGGACCCAGTACTTC. The rearrangement joins TRBV5-4 to TRBJ2-5; D possibly corresponds to TRBD2 (6 bases). CDR3 length: 18 residues. CDR1 SGHNT and CDR2 YYREEE come from the germline V gene (reference sequence). V was trimmed by 3 bases and J by 7 bases, leaving 28 bases between them.